The clone carrying this TCR beta chain was seen more than once but under ten times. Its antigen is not identified. The record originates from a study of cytomegalovirus exposure and HLA in healthy donors. The V end was cut by 6 bases, the J end by 0 bases, with 8 bases between. The germline CDR1 and CDR2 sequences are SNHLY and FYNNEI. CDR3 length: 14 amino acids. Study-wide results and caveats: In a later analysis, donors in an Asian-associated ancestry cluster reportedly had fewer N-insertions in productive TCRs than the cohort mean. About 87% or about 30% of the time was how often most TCR beta V segments were productive, according to an earlier analysis.

The study ran its PCR with 60 Vbeta and 13 Jbeta primers. Assay: immunoSEQ multiplex PCR; the TCRdb copy retains only in-frame clones and omits some. This table holds approximately 120,000 clones, around 67% found once. Sequencing input: PBMCs. The chain employs TRBV2 and TRBJ1-4; no reliable D call. The TCR sequence derives from a man aged 55 to 70 in good health and CMV-seropositive. In DNA form, the CDR3 reads TGTGCCAGCAGGGCCGAAGCAACTAATGAAAAACTGTTTTTT. Translating it yields CASRAEATNEKLFF.